This TCR beta chain was documented in a study of cytomegalovirus exposure and HLA in healthy donors. Germline V lookup: CDR1 SGHRS, CDR2 YFSETQ. J gave up 0 bases and V 5 bases, and 3 bases lay outside the gene matches. There are 15 residues in the CDR3. Only one count was recorded for this clone. Its antigen remains unknown. Findings of the study overall: Certain indistinguishable V segments, among them TRBV6-2 and TRBV6-3, were excluded.

60 Vbeta and 13 Jbeta primers were used in PCR. This table comes from immunoSEQ multiplex PCR, and its TCRdb copy is limited to in-frame clones, with some not included. Of 73,000 or so clones listed, around 77% are singletons. The chain employs TRBV5-1 and TRBJ2-1; 9 positions match TRBD1. This receptor was identified in a man aged 45 to 65 in good health and CMV-seronegative. Sequenced sample: PBMCs. The DNA of the CDR3 is TGCGCCAGCAGTTCGGGACAGGGCTCCTACAATGAGCAGTTCTTC. This encodes CASSSGQGSYNEQFF.